Listed here are 21 T cell receptor beta chains from one sample, sequenced in a study of T cell changes during pregnancy in multiple sclerosis. Profiling relied on immunoSEQ multiplex PCR, and the TCRdb table lists in-frame clones only, not all of them. This table holds 55,000 to 85,000 clones, 90% to 95% found once. The sample consisted of peripheral blood, taken in the third trimester of pregnancy. The source is a female donor with multiple sclerosis, enrolled in a pregnancy study.

This clone was seen just once. The rearrangement uses TRBV9 and TRBJ2-7, with 9 bases lining up with TRBD1. CDR1 is SGDLS, CDR2 YYNGEE, per germline. Trimming removed 4 bases from V and 5 bases from J; junction bases left unmatched: 10. This CDR3 has 15 amino acids. The DNA of the CDR3 is TGTGCCAGCAGCCCGCGGGACAGGGCCCCGAACGAGCAGTACTTC. Amino acids: CASSPRDRAPNEQYF.

The V gene is TRBV5-1, the J gene TRBJ2-3; D unclear. The length of the CDR3 is 12 residues. CDR1 and CDR2 from the germline V gene are SGHRS and YFSETQ. Trimming removed 6 bases from V and 6 bases from J, with 11 bases in between. The CDR3 here is CASTEAWDTQYF. The CDR3, as DNA: TGCGCCAGCACCGAGGCCTGGGATACGCAGTATTTT.

The gene calls are TRBV6-5 and TRBJ2-5; 7 bases line up with TRBD1. Looked up from germline, CDR1 is MNHEY and CDR2 is SVGAGI. The CDR3 extends over 14 amino acids. Unmatched junction bases numbered 7, after V lost 6 bases and J lost 3 bases. The CDR3: CASRPQGTKETQYF. CDR3 nucleotide sequence: TGTGCCAGCAGGCCACAGGGGACGAAAGAGACCCAGTACTTC.

This chain connects TRBV13 to TRBJ2-2, with 7 nucleotides matching TRBD1. Germline V gene data show CDR1 as PRHDT and CDR2 as FYEKMQ (reference sequence). V was clipped by 2 bases and J by 4 bases; unmatched bases: 4. The CDR3 has 15 residues. The CDR3 loop is CASSLNRGLTGELFF. In nucleotides, the CDR3 is TGTGCCAGCAGCTTAAACAGGGGTCTCACCGGGGAGCTGTTTTTT.

This chain uses TRBV18 with TRBJ2-1; maybe TRBD1 (6 bases). V gave up 3 bases and J gave up 10 bases, with 7 bases separating them. The germline gives CDR1 KGHSH, CDR2 LQKENI. The length of the CDR3 is 11 residues. CDR3 sequence: CASSPDREQFF. CDR3 in DNA: TGTGCCAGCTCACCCGACAGGGAGCAGTTCTTC.

J is TRBJ2-3 and V is TRBV10-3, with 9 bases fitting TRBD2. Germline CDR1 reads ENHRY; CDR2 reads SYGVKD. Trimming took 3 bases from V and 0 from J; bases not matched to a gene: 4. CDR3 length: 16 residues. CDR3: CAISEGLALSTDTQYF. In DNA, the CDR3 is TGTGCCATCAGTGAAGGACTAGCGCTAAGCACAGATACGCAGTATTTT.

The V gene is TRBV28, the J gene TRBJ2-3, with D hard to call. V was cut by 4 bases and J by 0 bases, with 11 bases left in between. The germline V gene has CDR1 MDHEN and CDR2 SYDVKM. This CDR3 has 15 residues. The CDR3 protein is CASSYRGPSTDTQYF. CDR3 DNA sequence: TGTGCCAGCAGTTATCGCGGCCCTAGCACAGATACGCAGTATTTT.

The rearrangement joins TRBV5-6 to TRBJ2-1, with D uncertain. Trimming left V 1 base short and J 3 bases short, with 2 bases between. CDR1 and CDR2 (germline): SGHDT, YYEEEE. This CDR3 has 12 residues. CDR3 coding DNA: TGTGCCAGCAGCTTGTACTACAATGAGCAGTTCTTC. Protein product: CASSLYYNEQFF.

This clone came up once. The chain carries TRBV11-2 and TRBJ1-1; TRBD1 might be the D (6 bases). The CDR3 length is 14 residues. Germline V gene sequence: CDR1 SGHAT, CDR2 FQNNGV. The V end lost 5 bases, the J end lost 11 bases, and 21 bases lay between the germline ends. CDR3 sequence: CASSPRTARSSAFF. For the CDR3, the DNA is TGTGCCAGCAGCCCTCGGACAGCCCGGAGCTCCGCTTTCTTT.

The rearrangement links TRBV25-1 to TRBJ2-7, with a tentative D call TRBD1 (5 bases). Germline assignment: CDR1 MGHDK and CDR2 SYGVNS. The CDR3 spans 12 residues. The V end lost 5 bases, the J end lost 6 bases, and 11 bases lay between the germline ends. CDR3 DNA sequence: TGTGCCAGCAGTAGGCAGGGTCCCGAGCAGTACTTC. This translates into CASSRQGPEQYF.

As DNA, the CDR3 is TGTGCCAGCAGTTACTCCTCAGGGAACAATGAGCAGTTCTTC. It encodes CASSYSSGNNEQFF. The chain has TRBV6-5 and TRBJ2-1; maybe TRBD1 (5 bases). The germline gives CDR1 MNHEY, CDR2 SVGAGI. The CDR3 is 14 residues long. V dropped 0 bases and J dropped 5 bases, with 8 bases sitting between them.

This sequence joins TRBV5-1 and TRBJ1-1, with 7 bases aligning to TRBD1. This CDR3 has 18 residues. V shed 0 bases, J shed 5 bases, and the junction held 16 bases outside the gene matches. CDR1 is SGHRS and CDR2 is YFSETQ in the germline V gene. The CDR3 region has the DNA TGCGCCAGCAGCTTGGTTCCAGGGGGAGGATTTTTGTGGACTGAAGCTTTCTTT. Amino acids: CASSLVPGGGFLWTEAFF.

The chain couples TRBV5-6 to TRBJ2-2; D unclear. The CDR3 length is 14 residues. V lost 4 bases and J 1 base, leaving 8 bases between the germline ends. The V gene's germline CDR1 is SGHDT and CDR2 YYEEEE. CDR3 sequence (DNA): TGTGCCAGCAGCGCTCTAGAGAACACCGGGGAGCTGTTTTTT. Translation gives CASSALENTGELFF.

V usage is TRBV2 and J usage is TRBJ2-7, with D tentatively TRBD1 (6 bases). Germline V gives CDR1 SNHLY, CDR2 FYNNEI. This CDR3 is built from 15 residues. Trimming took 7 bases from V and 3 from J, leaving 19 bases between them. CDR3 sequence (DNA): TGTGCCAGCAAGAGAGGAATTGACAGGATCTACGAGCAGTACTTC. This codes for CASKRGIDRIYEQYF.

The chain recombines TRBV28 with TRBJ2-5; TRBD1 is a possible D gene (6 bases). The ends were cut back, 5 bases at V and 2 bases at J, with 12 bases in the middle. Per germline, CDR1 MDHEN and CDR2 SYDVKM. The CDR3 covers 14 residues. Here the CDR3 DNA reads TGTGCCAGCAGTGGAAGCAGGGGACAAGAGACCCAGTACTTC. Its translation is CASSGSRGQETQYF.

V is TRBV13 and J is TRBJ2-7, with 12 bases identical to TRBD1. The V segment lost 4 bases and the J segment 6 bases; nucleotides outside the gene matches: 7. The V gene's germline CDR1 is PRHDT and CDR2 FYEKMQ (reference sequence). This CDR3 spans 15 amino acids. The CDR3, as DNA: TGTGCCAGCAGCTGGGGGACAGGGGGCGCATTCGAGCAGTACTTC. It encodes CASSWGTGGAFEQYF.

The chain uses TRBV5-1 and TRBJ2-3; possibly TRBD2 for D (6 bases). The CDR3 spans 14 residues. Germline values: CDR1 SGHRS, CDR2 YFSETQ. V lost 7 bases, J lost 0 bases, and 12 bases lay in between. CDR3 nucleotide sequence: TGCGCCAGCCGTCGGGGGACTAGCACAGATACGCAGTATTTT. As protein: CASRRGTSTDTQYF. The entire variable domain, with the rest obtained from reference TRBV5-1 and TRBJ2-3, is as follows: KAGVTQTPRYLIKTRGQQVTLSCSPISGHRSVSWYQQTPGQGLQFLFEYFSETQRNKGNFPGRFSGRQFSNSRSEMNVSTLELGDSALYLCASRRGTSTDTQYFGPGTRLTVL.

The chain uses TRBV6-5 and TRBJ2-1; 8 nucleotides agree with TRBD1. Germline CDR1 is MNHEY and CDR2 is SVGAGI. J gave up 8 bases and V 2 bases, and 11 bases lay outside the gene matches. This CDR3 has 16 residues. CDR3 coding DNA: TGTGCCAGCAGTTACGTCAGTAGCGCAGGGGGCCATGAGCAGTTCTTC. Its protein product is CASSYVSSAGGHEQFF.

Remarks on this clone: Other DNA sequences in the sample encode the same CDR3. V and J are TRBV7-6 and TRBJ2-5, with D hard to call. The CDR3 sequence is 12 residues long. Germline CDR1 reads SGHVS; CDR2 reads FNYEAQ. V was cut by 5 bases and J by 3 bases, with 7 bases left in between. CDR3 sequence reads: CASSLSKETQYF. The CDR3 DNA follows: TGTGCCAGCAGCCTCAGTAAAGAGACCCAGTACTTC.

This chain connects TRBV4-2 to TRBJ2-1, with D tentatively TRBD2 (6 bases). This CDR3 spans 15 amino acids. Trimming took off 1 base at V and 6 bases at J, with 13 bases between the two ends. The germline V gene has CDR1 LGHNA and CDR2 YNFKEQ. CDR3 sequence: CASSQGSGRGNEQFF. CDR3 nucleotides: TGTGCCAGCAGCCAAGGGAGCGGGCGAGGCAATGAGCAGTTCTTC.

V and J are TRBV6-4 and TRBJ2-3; maybe TRBD2 (6 bases). The CDR3 spans 15 residues. CDR1 is MRHNA and CDR2 is SNTAGT in the germline V gene. Trimming removed 1 base from V and 4 bases from J, with 12 bases in between. The CDR3 nucleotides read TGTGCCAGCAGTGACTTTGGCGGGACCCCAGATACGCAGTATTTT. The encoded protein is CASSDFGGTPDTQYF.